This T cell receptor (beta chain) is drawn from a study of blood T cell repertoires in COVID-19. Authors' data handling: Reference gene primer amplification gave estimated nucleated cell counts. The repertoire was sequenced with immunoSEQ multiplex PCR; TCRdb's copy has only in-frame clones and lacks some. V and J calls and clone size are as listed in that table; D and trimming were resolved from the DNA. Here the sample spans around 400,000 clones, roughly nine tenths being singletons. The V and J ends lost 0 bases and 8 bases, in that order; junction bases with no gene match: 2. The CDR3 runs 15 residues. Germline-derived CDR1 and CDR2 are SGHDT and YYEEEE.

The chain joins TRBV5-6 to TRBJ1-4, with 12 bases aligning to TRBD1. The material sequenced was peripheral blood. The TCR was taken from a man aged 35 to 55 with acute or convalescent COVID-19. CDR3 region: CASSLGDRGREKLFF. The CDR3 bases are TGTGCCAGCAGCTTGGGGGACAGGGGGCGCGAAAAACTGTTTTTT.